This TCR beta chain is drawn from a study of shared clonotypes between healthy human individuals. Regarding the study as a whole: In contrast to clonotypes shared by all four donors, non-shared clonotypes had lower generation probabilities. Sharing across a handful of donors was seen in 4% to 5% of naive CD4 clonotypes. Inspection by rarefaction showed sorted-subset sequencing to be incomplete despite large depth.

V was clipped by 0 bases and J by 4 bases, with 13 bases between them. CDR1 is SGHRS, CDR2 YFSETQ, per germline. The CDR3 totals 15 residues. Details on this clone: What it recognizes is unknown.

Assay: immunoSEQ multiplex PCR; the TCRdb copy retains only in-frame clones and omits some. The data show approximately 940,000 clones, approximately 76% seen once. The receptor was derived from a man aged 18 to 30 in good health. V gene TRBV5-1 combines with J gene TRBJ2-5; D call uncertain. Sequenced sample: memory CD4+ T cells sorted from blood. The subset denotes: CD45RA-negative fraction. CDR3 amino acids: CASSLEGSSRETQYF. DNA for the CDR3: TGCGCCAGCAGCTTGGAAGGTAGCTCTAGAGAGACCCAGTACTTC.